This T cell receptor (beta chain) was recorded in a study of shared clonotypes between healthy human individuals. This clone has only a few counts. Repertoires were generated with immunoSEQ multiplex PCR, while TCRdb's copy carries only in-frame clones and drops some. The sample lists some 900,000 clones, more than 75% seen once, with approximately 1.5% in the top ten. V shed 6 bases, J shed 7 bases, and the junction held 12 bases outside the gene matches. The CDR3 covers 15 residues. CDR1 and CDR2 from the germline V gene are MNHEY and SVGAGI. The rearrangement uses TRBV6-5 and TRBJ2-1, with 7 bases aligning to TRBD1. The receptor comes from a man younger than 35 in good health. Sequencing used memory CD4+ T cells sorted from blood. The subset is: CD45RA-negative fraction. CDR3 protein: CASRQTGTGRNEQFF. The CDR3 DNA is TGTGCCAGCAGACAGACAGGGACCGGTCGGAATGAGCAGTTCTTC.